This T cell receptor beta chain was retrieved from a study of blood T cell repertoires in COVID-19. For the study at large: Italy, Spain and the United States were the sources of the convalescent and acute COVID-19 samples. In each case, the material was cDNA or gDNA derived from T cells, B-cell-depleted T cells, or PBMCs.

Looked up from germline, CDR1 is LNHNV and CDR2 is YYDKDF (reference sequence). There are 15 residues in the CDR3. Trimming cost V 5 bases and J 7 bases, with 18 bases left between them. In the original analysis: Reference gene primers were amplified, and this amplification served to estimate nucleated cell counts. This table comes from immunoSEQ multiplex PCR, and its TCRdb copy is limited to in-frame clones, with some not included. The V and J calls and clone size are taken from that table; D and trimming were inferred from the DNA. The sample shows approximately 68,000 clones, more than 75% of them seen only once.

V and J are TRBV15 and TRBJ2-1; the D gene is possibly TRBD2 (7 bases). The origin of this receptor is a human donor in a cohort sampled during active COVID-19. The sample consisted of peripheral blood. The CDR3 bases are TGTGCCACCAGCGGCCGGGCGGGGGCGCTTAATGAGCAGTTCTTC. Translated, it gives CATSGRAGALNEQFF.